The present TCR beta chain was sequenced within a study of PD-1 blockade in classical Hodgkin lymphoma. In regard to this clone: The antigen is not known.

Time point specified: newly diagnosed, previously untreated cHL patient sample. Comparators were PBMCs taken from newly diagnosed, untreated classical Hodgkin lymphoma. This CDR3 comprises 15 residues. Trimming cost V 7 bases and J 1 base, with 17 bases left between them. Germline lookup yields CDR1 LNHDA and CDR2 SQIVND (reference sequence). This table comes from immunoSEQ multiplex PCR, and its TCRdb copy is limited to in-frame clones, with some not included. The sample lists about 17,000 clones; about 85% were seen once. Study-wide points: Why repertoires differed is undefined; disease activity or prior therapy possibly contributed. Reports indicated that newly diagnosed patients had lower baseline TCR diversity than healthy donors did.

The TCR sequence derives from a human donor with classical Hodgkin lymphoma. Sequenced: peripheral blood mononuclear cells (PBMCs). The rearrangement uses TRBV19 and TRBJ2-7; a possible D gene is TRBD2 (5 bases). The CDR3 DNA reads as TGTGCCAGTATGGGATACGGAGGAAGGTCCTACGAGCAGTACTTC. It translates to CASMGYGGRSYEQYF. Full variable domain (remainder filled in from reference TRBV19 and TRBJ2-7): DGGITQSPKYLFRKEGQNVTLSCEQNLNHDAMYWYRQDPGQGLRLIYYSQIVNDFQKGDIAEGYSVSREKKESFPLTVTSAQKNPTAFYLCASMGYGGRSYEQYFGPGTRLTVT.